These 3 T cell receptor beta chains share one sample of origin, sequenced in a study of radiotherapy plus CTLA-4 blockade in lung cancer. This table comes from immunoSEQ multiplex PCR, and its TCRdb copy is limited to in-frame clones, with some not included. The data hold about 25,000 clones, with around 70% observed a single time. The sequenced sample was peripheral blood, obtained from a patient treated with radiotherapy plus ipilimumab. Receptor source: a human donor with non-small cell lung cancer who had stable disease on radiotherapy plus ipilimumab.

V usage is TRBV4-1 and J usage is TRBJ2-5; D not resolved. The CDR3 extends over 13 amino acids. Germline CDR1 MGHRA, CDR2 YSYEKL. V lost 3 bases, J lost 4 bases, and 9 bases lay in between. The CDR3 region is CASSQTLSETQYF. The CDR3 nucleotides read TGCGCCAGCAGCCAGACTCTCTCAGAGACCCAGTACTTC.

The chain recombines TRBV6-5 with TRBJ2-1, with 7 bases matching TRBD2. The CDR3 is 13 residues long. In germline, CDR1 is MNHEY, CDR2 SVGAGI. The J segment lost 4 bases and the V segment lost 6 bases, leaving 3 bases of the junction unmatched. The CDR3 spells CASRASGYNEQFF. DNA of the CDR3: TGTGCCAGCAGGGCTAGCGGTTACAATGAGCAGTTCTTC.

This sequence joins TRBV19 and TRBJ2-7; TRBD1 matches at 11 bases. This CDR3 contains 16 residues. The germline V gene has CDR1 LNHDA and CDR2 SQIVND (reference sequence). The V and J ends lost 5 bases and 6 bases, in that order; junction bases with no gene match: 12. The CDR3 protein is CASSAFGTGGRGEQYF. The CDR3 nucleotides read TGTGCCAGTAGTGCCTTCGGGACAGGGGGACGAGGCGAGCAGTACTTC.